This entry describes one T cell receptor beta chain. Its antigen has not been determined. Per-base qualities were not stored, and no clone one base away is much larger. The junction shows trimming of 0 bases on V and 4 bases on J, plus 4 bases between the germline ends. The CDR3 contains 12 residues, cysteine and phenylalanine counted. The sequence is cut down to CDR3 DNA, 36 bases in frame from base 1. The germline V gene sets CDR1 to SGHDT and CDR2 to YYEEEE. The data derive from a study of long-term antiretroviral therapy in people with HIV (dated 2022 in TCRdb). Concerning the study at large: The earliest samples were collected roughly a decade before the 2015 WHO recommendation for immediate ART, at a time when ART was usually postponed until CD4 counts fell. Whether ART initiation and durable HIV suppression were associated with changes in peripheral blood TRB repertoire composition and diversity was tested in a retrospective serial study. A total of some 200 cryopreserved PBMC samples came from roughly 30 adults with confirmed HIV infection and were collected serially over a mean of about six years (range 1-12). Eleven of the 30 participants with HIV were female. No cross-contamination during QIAcube processing turned up in test extractions that ran a monoclonal T-cell line alongside some 34 polyclonal samples.

Participants were included only if at least one PBMC sample before ART initiation and at least two post-ART samples were available. All participants with HIV were treated in the United States of America. Before DNA extraction, cryopreserved samples of roughly 0.95-10 million PBMC were thawed and washed. At the time of the earliest PBMC sample for each participant with HIV, ages ranged from about 20 to 54 years. PBMC samples from each participant spanned 1-4 timepoints before ART initiation and 2-8 timepoints after ART initiation, with a median of 7 samples. For every participant, serial HIV viral load, CD4+ T-cell count, ART history and demographic data were obtained. Using a Qiagen kit on a QIAcube, genomic DNA was extracted from unsorted PBMC, with samples processed in batches of 12. What the study reported, not specific to this receptor: Inferences about post-ART repertoire changes were limited because no data were available on ART adherence, viral resistance or therapy changes. Samples dated from the mid-2000s to the late 2010s, and the ART regimens used may be less effective than current ones. The repertoire was dominated across all time points by expanded TRB clones identified before ART initiation, although this dominance was seen to fluctuate and to decrease in many PLHIV after ART. Starting ART was linked to a significant rise in TRB diversity, yet even with long-term ART the diversity remained significantly lower than in transplant donor controls. Unsorted PBMC were profiled instead of sorted CD4+ and CD8+ T cells because pre-ART samples had limited cell numbers. CDR3 length ranges in HIV repertoires were narrower than in controls, and network structure suggested an antigen-experienced repertoire with only a slight naive shift after ART. Because PBMC availability was limited, only the TCR beta chain was sequenced, with no alpha chain pairing.

Sequencing of the TRB variable region was done with the immunoSEQ hsTCRB v3.0 assay at survey level resolution. The target sequencing depth for TRB was about 40,000-55,000 T-cell genomes per sample. TRB libraries were pooled and sequenced on an Illumina MiSeq using a v3 150-cycle kit. The paper's processing steps were these. Repertoire analysis was performed in R inside a reproducible Nextflow workflow that covered QC, data transformation and analysis. LymphoSeq2, an R package for exploring AIRR-Seq data, was used to implement custom analyses. Several samples that produced fewer than 5000 total TRB sequences were removed, so some 190 HIV repertoires were analyzed. Among the 180 to 200 HIV repertoires that were kept, around 59 were collected before ART initiation and about 130 were collected after ART initiation. Each repertoire was downsampled to 5000 TRB nucleotide sequences, and summary statistics were averaged across 100 downsampling iterations. TRB sequences were retained for analysis only if CDR3 regions of at least seven amino acids were present. Diversity was assessed using a clonality score derived from Shannon entropy and using the Gini coefficient. Repertoire networks linked the top 5000 CDR3 amino acid sequences whenever two sequences differed by an edit distance of one. GLIPH2 predicted antigen specificity groups and MHC restriction for TRB CDR3 amino acid sequences. Known CMV, EBV, HIV or tissue antigen associations were flagged by matching CDR3 amino acid sequences against VDJdb and McPAS-TCR. Pre-ART, post-ART and control groups were compared with Wilcoxon signed-rank tests and Holm-Bonferroni correction. The immuneACCESS repertoire file appears here via TCRdb, limited to in-frame rearrangements. These files lack a portion of the clones; in checked studies, under half of the deficit traces to unresolved V genes, and the cause of the others is not known. V, J and clone size reflect that table, while D and trimming were determined from the DNA. In all, the sample holds tens of thousands of clones, and roughly 85% of those were seen once. In total, the top ten clones hold about 5.7% of the sample.

The sequence came from a woman aged 50 to 60 with HIV. The sample was unsorted PBMCs, taken 3.1 years after starting antiretroviral therapy. The V and J genes are TRBV5-6 and TRBJ1-2; no D gene call is confident. The DNA sequence reads TGTGCCAGCAGCTTGGTCGGCTATGGCTACACCTTC. This gives the protein CASSLVGYGYTF.